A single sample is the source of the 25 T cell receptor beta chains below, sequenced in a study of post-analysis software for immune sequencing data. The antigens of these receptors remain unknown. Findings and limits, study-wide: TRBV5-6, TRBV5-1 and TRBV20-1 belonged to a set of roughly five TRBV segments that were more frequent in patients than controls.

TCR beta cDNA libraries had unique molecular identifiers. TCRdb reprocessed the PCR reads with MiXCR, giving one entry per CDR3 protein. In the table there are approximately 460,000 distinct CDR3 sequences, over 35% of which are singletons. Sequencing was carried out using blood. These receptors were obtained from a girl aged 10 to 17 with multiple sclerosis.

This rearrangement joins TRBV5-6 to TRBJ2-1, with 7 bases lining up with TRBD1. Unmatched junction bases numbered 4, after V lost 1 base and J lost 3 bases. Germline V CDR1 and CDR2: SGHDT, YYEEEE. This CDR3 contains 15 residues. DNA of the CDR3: TGTGCCAGCAGCTTGTGGCAGGGGGTCTACAATGAGCAGTTCTTC. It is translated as CASSLWQGVYNEQFF. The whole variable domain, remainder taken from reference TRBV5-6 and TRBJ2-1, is DAGVTQSPTHLIKTRGQQVTLRCSPKSGHDTVSWYQQALGQGPQFIFQYYEEEERQRGNFPDRFSGHQFPNYSSELNVNALLLGDSALYLCASSLWQGVYNEQFFGPGTRLTVL.

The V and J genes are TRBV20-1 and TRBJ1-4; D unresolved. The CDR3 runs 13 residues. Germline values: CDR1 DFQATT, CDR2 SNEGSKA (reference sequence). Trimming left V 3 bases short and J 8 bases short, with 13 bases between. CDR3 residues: CSASPPGSEKLFF. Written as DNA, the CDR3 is TGCAGTGCTAGCCCCCCCGGATCCGAAAAACTGTTTTTT.

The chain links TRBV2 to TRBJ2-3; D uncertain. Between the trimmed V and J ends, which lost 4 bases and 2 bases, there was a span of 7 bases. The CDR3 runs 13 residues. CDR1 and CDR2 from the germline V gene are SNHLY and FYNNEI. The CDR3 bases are TGTGCCAGCAGTGTGTGGCTCACAGATACGCAGTATTTT. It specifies CASSVWLTDTQYF.

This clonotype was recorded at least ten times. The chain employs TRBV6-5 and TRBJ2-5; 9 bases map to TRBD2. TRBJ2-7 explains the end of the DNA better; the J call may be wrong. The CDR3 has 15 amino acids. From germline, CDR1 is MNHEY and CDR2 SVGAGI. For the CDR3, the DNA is TGTGCCAGCAGTTATTGGGCTAGCGGGATCAACGAGCAGTACTTC. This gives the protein CASSYWASGINEQYF.

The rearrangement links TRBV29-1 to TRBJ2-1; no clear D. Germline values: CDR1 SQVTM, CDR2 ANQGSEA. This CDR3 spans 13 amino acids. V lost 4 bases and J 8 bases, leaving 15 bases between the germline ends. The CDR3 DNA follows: TGCAGCGTTGCAATGTATAGCTGGGATGAGCAGTTCTTC. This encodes CSVAMYSWDEQFF.

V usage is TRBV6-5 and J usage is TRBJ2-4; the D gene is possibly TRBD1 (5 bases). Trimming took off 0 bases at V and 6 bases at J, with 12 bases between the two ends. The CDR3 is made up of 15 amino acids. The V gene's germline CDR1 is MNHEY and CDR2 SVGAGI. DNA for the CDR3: TGTGCCAGCAGTTACTCGACTTTTAGGGGAAACATTCAGTACTTC. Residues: CASSYSTFRGNIQYF.

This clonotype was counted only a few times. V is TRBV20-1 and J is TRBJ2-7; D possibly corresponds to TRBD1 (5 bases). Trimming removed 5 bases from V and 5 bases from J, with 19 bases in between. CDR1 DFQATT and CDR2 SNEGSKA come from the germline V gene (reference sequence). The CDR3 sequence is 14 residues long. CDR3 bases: TGCAGTGCTCCGAGCCAGGGTAACTATAACGAGCAGTACTTC. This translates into CSAPSQGNYNEQYF.

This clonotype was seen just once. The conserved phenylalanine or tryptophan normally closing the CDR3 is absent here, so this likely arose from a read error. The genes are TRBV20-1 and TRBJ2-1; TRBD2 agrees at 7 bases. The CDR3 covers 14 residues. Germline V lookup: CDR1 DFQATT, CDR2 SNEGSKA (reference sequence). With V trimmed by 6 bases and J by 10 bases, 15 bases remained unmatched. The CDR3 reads CSAPAAGKRDEQFL. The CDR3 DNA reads TGCAGTGCCCCAGCCGCGGGGAAGCGGGACGAGCAGTTCCTC.

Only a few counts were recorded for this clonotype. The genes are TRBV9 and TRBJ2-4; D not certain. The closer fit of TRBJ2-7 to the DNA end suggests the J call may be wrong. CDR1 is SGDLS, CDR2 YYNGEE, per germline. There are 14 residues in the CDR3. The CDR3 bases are TGTGCCAGCAGCGTAGCTGGTTTTAAGGACGAGCAGTACTTC. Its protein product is CASSVAGFKDEQYF.

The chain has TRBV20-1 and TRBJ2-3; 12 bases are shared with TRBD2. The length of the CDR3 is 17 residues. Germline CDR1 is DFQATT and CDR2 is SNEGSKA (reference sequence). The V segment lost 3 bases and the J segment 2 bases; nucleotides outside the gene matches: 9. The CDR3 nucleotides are TGCAGTGCTAGTCGTCTAGCGGGGGGGCCTAACACAGATACGCAGTATTTT. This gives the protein CSASRLAGGPNTDTQYF.

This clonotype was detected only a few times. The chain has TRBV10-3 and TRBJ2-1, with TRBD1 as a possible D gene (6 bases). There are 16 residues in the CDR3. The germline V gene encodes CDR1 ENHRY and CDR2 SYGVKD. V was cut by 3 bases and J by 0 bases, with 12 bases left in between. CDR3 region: CAISDPRDNSYNEQFF. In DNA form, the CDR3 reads TGTGCCATCAGTGACCCCCGGGACAACTCCTACAATGAGCAGTTCTTC.

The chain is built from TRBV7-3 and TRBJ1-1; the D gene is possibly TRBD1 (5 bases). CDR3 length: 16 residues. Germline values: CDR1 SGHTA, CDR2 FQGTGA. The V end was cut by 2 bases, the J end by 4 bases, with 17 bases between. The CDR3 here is CASSLGLRRGTTEAFF. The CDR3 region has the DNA TGTGCCAGCAGCTTAGGACTTCGACGGGGCACCACTGAAGCTTTCTTT.

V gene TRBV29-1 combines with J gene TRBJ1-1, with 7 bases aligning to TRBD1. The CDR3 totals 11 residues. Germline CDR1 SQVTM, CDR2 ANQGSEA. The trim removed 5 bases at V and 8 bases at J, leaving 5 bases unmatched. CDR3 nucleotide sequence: TGCAGCGTTCGGCAGGGGGTGGAAGCTTTCTTT. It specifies CSVRQGVEAFF.

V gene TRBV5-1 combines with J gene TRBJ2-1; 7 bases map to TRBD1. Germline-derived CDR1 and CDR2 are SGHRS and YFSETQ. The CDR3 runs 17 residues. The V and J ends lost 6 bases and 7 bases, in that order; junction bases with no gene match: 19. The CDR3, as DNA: TGCGCCAGCATCCTCGGGGCCGACAGGGTAACGCTTAATGAGCAGTTCTTC. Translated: CASILGADRVTLNEQFF. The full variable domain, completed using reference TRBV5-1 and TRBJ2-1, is KAGVTQTPRYLIKTRGQQVTLSCSPISGHRSVSWYQQTPGQGLQFLFEYFSETQRNKGNFPGRFSGRQFSNSRSEMNVSTLELGDSALYLCASILGADRVTLNEQFFGPGTRLTVL.

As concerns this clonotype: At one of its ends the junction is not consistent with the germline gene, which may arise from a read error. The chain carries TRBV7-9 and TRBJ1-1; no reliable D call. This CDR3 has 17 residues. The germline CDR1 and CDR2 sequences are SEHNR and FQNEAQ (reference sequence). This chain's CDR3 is CTSSLGSRTFLNTEAFF. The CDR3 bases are TGTACCAGCAGCTTAGGGAGCCGAACCTTTTTGAACACTGAAGCTTTCTTT.

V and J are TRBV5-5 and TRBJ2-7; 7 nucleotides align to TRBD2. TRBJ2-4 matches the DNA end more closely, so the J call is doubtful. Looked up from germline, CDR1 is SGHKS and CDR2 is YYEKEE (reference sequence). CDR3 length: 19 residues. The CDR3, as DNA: TGTGCCAGCAGCTTAACCCCTTCAGCCGGGGGGTCAGCCAAAAACATTCAGTACTTC. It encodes CASSLTPSAGGSAKNIQYF.

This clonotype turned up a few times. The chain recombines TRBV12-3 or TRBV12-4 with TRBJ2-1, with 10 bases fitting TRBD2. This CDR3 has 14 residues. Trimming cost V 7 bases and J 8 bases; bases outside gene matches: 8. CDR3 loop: CASNLGTSADEQFF. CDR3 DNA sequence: TGTGCCAGCAACCTTGGGACTAGCGCTGATGAGCAGTTCTTC.

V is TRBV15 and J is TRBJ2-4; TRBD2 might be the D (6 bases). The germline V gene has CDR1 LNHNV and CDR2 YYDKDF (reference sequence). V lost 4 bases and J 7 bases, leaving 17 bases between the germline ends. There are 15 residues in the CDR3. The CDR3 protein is CATSTGGSSRNIQYF. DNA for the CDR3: TGTGCCACCAGCACCGGAGGGAGTAGTCGGAACATTCAGTACTTC.

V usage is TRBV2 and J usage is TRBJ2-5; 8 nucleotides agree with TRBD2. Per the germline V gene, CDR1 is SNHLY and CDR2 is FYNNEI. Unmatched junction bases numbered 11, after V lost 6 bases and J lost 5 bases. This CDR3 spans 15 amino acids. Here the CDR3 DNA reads TGTGCCAGCAGCCCACAGGCGGGAGGCTGGGAGACCCAGTACTTC. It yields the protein CASSPQAGGWETQYF.

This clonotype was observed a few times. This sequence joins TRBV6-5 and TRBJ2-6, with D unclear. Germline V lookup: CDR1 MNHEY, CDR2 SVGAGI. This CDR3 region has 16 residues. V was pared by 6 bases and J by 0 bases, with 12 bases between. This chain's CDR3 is CASSYGPGSGANVLTF. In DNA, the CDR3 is TGTGCCAGCAGCTATGGTCCGGGCTCTGGGGCCAACGTCCTGACTTTC.

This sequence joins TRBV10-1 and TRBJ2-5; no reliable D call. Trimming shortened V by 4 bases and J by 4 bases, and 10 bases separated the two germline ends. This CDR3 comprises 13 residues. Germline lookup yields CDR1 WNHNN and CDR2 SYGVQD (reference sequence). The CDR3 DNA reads TGCGCCAGCAGTGCTGAAAGAAGAGAGACCCAGTACTTC. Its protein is CASSAERRETQYF.

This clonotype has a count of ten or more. CDR3 in DNA: TGTGCCAGTCGGACTAGCAGCTACAATGAGCAGTTCTTC. It codes for CASRTSSYNEQFF. The V and J genes are TRBV12-3 or TRBV12-4 and TRBJ2-1; TRBD2 aligns across 8 bases. After removal of 9 bases from V and 3 bases from J, the junction contained 4 bases not matched to a gene. The CDR3 is 13 amino acids.

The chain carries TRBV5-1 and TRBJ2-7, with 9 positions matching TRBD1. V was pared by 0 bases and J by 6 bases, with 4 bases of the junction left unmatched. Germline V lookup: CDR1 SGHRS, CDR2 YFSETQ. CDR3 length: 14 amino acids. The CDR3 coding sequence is TGCGCCAGCAGCTTGGCCGGGACAGGGTGCGAGCAGTACTTC. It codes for CASSLAGTGCEQYF.

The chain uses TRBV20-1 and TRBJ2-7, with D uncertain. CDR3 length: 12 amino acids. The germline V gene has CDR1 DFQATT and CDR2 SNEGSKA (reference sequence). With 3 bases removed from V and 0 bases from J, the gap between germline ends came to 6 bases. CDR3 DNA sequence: TGCAGTGCTAGCGGATCCTCCTACGAGCAGTACTTC. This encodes CSASGSSYEQYF.

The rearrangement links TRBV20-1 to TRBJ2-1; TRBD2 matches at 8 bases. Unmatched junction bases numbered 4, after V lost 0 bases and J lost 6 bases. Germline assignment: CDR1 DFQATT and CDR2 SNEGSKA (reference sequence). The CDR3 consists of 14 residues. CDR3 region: CSARDSGGVNEQFF. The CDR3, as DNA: TGCAGTGCTAGAGATTCGGGAGGGGTCAATGAGCAGTTCTTC.